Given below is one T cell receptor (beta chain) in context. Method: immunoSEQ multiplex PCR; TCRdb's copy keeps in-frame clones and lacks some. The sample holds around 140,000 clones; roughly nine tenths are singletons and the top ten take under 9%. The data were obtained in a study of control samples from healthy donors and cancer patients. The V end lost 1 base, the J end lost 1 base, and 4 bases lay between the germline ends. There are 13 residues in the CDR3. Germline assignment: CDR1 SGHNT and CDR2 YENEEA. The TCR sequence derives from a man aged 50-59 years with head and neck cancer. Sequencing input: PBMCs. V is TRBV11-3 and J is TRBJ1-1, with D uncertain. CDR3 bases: TGTGCCAGCAGCTTAGGACGGAACACTGAAGCTTTCTTT. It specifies CASSLGRNTEAFF.